The entry that follows covers one T cell receptor beta chain sequence. The data belong to a study of blood T cell repertoires in COVID-19. Study summary: Samples of COVID-19 (acute and convalescent) were obtained from the United States, Italy and Spain.

Clones were read by immunoSEQ multiplex PCR, and TCRdb kept only the in-frame ones, dropping some. The sample lists approximately 69,000 clones; roughly 80% were seen once. Trimming took 6 bases from V and 3 from J; bases not matched to a gene: 7. In germline, CDR1 is MNHEY, CDR2 SVGAGI. The CDR3 is made up of 15 amino acids. The chain links TRBV6-5 to TRBJ2-7; 11 nucleotides align to TRBD1. The receptor comes from a woman aged 55-70 years with acute or convalescent COVID-19. The source material was peripheral blood. The CDR3 protein is CASRGTGGNNYEQYF. CDR3 coding DNA: TGTGCCAGCAGAGGGACAGGGGGGAACAACTACGAGCAGTACTTC.